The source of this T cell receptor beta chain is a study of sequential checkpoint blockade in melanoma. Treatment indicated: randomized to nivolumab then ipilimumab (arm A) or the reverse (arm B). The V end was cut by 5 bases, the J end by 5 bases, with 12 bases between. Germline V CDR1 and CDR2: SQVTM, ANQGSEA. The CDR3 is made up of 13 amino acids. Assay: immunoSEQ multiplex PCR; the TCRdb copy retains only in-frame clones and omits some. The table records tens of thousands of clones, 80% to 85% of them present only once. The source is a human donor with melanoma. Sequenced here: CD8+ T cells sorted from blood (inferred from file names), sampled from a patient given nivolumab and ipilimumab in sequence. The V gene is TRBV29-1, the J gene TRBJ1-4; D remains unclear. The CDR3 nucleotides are TGCAGCGTTTGGGTCTGGGAGAATGAAAAACTGTTTTTT. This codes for CSVWVWENEKLFF.